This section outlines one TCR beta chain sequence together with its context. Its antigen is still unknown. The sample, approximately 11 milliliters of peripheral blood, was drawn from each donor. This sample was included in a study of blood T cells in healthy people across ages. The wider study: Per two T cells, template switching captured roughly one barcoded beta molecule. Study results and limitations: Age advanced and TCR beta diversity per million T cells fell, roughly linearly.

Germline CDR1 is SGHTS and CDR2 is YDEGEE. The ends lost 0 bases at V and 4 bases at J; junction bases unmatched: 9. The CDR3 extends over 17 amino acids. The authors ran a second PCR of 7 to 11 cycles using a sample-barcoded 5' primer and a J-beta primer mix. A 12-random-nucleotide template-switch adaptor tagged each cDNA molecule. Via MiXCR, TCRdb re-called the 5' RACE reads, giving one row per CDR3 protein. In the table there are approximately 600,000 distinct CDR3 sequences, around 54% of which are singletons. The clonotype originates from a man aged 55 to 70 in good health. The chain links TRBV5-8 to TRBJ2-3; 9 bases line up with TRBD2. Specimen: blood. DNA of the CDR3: TGTGCCAGCAGCTTGGCCCGGCTAGCGGGGCTGGCAGATACGCAGTATTTT. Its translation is CASSLARLAGLADTQYF.